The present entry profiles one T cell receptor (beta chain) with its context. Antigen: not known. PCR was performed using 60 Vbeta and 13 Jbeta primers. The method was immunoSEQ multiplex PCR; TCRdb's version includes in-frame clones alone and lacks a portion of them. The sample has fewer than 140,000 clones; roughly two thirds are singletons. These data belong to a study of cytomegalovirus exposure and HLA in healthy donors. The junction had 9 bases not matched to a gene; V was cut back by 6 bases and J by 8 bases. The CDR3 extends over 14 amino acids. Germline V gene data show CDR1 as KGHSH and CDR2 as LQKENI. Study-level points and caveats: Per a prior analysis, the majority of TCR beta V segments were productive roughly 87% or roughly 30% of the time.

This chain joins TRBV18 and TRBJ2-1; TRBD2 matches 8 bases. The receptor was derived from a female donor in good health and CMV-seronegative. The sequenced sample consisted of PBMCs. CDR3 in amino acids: CASSPGTSRDEQFF. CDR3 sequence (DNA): TGTGCCAGCTCCCCCGGGACTAGTCGAGATGAGCAGTTCTTC.